A single sample gave rise to the 9 T cell receptor beta chains below, sequenced in a study of T cells after yellow fever vaccination. TCRdb re-called the 5' RACE reads through MiXCR, storing one row per CDR3 protein. In the table there are about 300,000 distinct CDR3 sequences, 8.7% of which are singletons. Material: CD4+ T cells sorted from PBMCs, obtained 5 days after the yellow fever booster vaccination. The receptors were gathered from a man between 18 and 29 years old who received the YFV17D yellow fever vaccine.

This sequence joins TRBV19 and TRBJ1-1; D remains unclear. CDR3 length: 12 amino acids. V lost 1 base, J lost 8 bases, and 8 bases lay in between. CDR1 and CDR2 (germline): LNHDA, SQIVND (reference sequence). CDR3 amino acids: CASSIVPSEAFF. The CDR3 coding sequence is TGTGCCAGTAGTATAGTTCCCTCGGAAGCTTTCTTT. The entire variable domain, with the rest obtained from reference TRBV19 and TRBJ1-1, is as follows: DGGITQSPKYLFRKEGQNVTLSCEQNLNHDAMYWYRQDPGQGLRLIYYSQIVNDFQKGDIAEGYSVSREKKESFPLTVTSAQKNPTAFYLCASSIVPSEAFFGQGTRLTVV.

In its sample, this clonotype was seen a few times. The V and J genes are TRBV24-1 and TRBJ2-1; 10 nucleotides agree with TRBD2. The CDR3 has 15 amino acids. CDR1 and CDR2 (germline): KGHDR, SFDVKD. The V and J ends lost 4 bases and 9 bases, in that order; junction bases with no gene match: 8. The CDR3 loop reads CATSDERGGTTEQFF. The CDR3 nucleotides are TGTGCCACCAGTGACGAGCGGGGGGGCACCACTGAGCAGTTCTTC.

V is TRBV6-2 or TRBV6-3 and J is TRBJ2-2; D is possibly TRBD1 or TRBD2 (6 bases each). With 6 bases removed from V and 6 bases from J, the gap between germline ends came to 14 bases. The CDR3 sequence is 14 residues long. Germline V lookup: CDR1 MNHEY, CDR2 SVGEGT. CDR3 coding DNA: TGTGCCAGCAGCGAGCAAGGGGGGCCCGGGGAGCTGTTTTTT. Translation gives CASSEQGGPGELFF.

This clonotype was picked up a small number of times. V is TRBV5-6 and J is TRBJ2-1; D may correspond to TRBD1 or TRBD2 (5 bases each). The CDR3 totals 15 residues. V was cut by 0 bases and J by 4 bases, with 11 bases left in between. Germline V CDR1 and CDR2: SGHDT, YYEEEE. The CDR3 sequence is CASSLGRGTYNEQFF. Here the CDR3 DNA reads TGTGCCAGCAGCTTGGGCCGAGGGACGTACAATGAGCAGTTCTTC.

This clonotype was detected ten times or more. The CDR3 region has the DNA TGTGCCAGCAGTTACTCAGGGGTGGCCACTGAAGCTTTCTTT. The encoded protein is CASSYSGVATEAFF. The V call is TRBV12-3 or TRBV12-4, the J call TRBJ1-1; D may be TRBD1 (6 bases). This CDR3 spans 14 amino acids. Deletions cut 4 bases from V and 4 bases from J, with 13 bases between.

This clonotype showed up many times. The rearrangement uses TRBV15 and TRBJ2-7, with TRBD1 identical over 9 bases. This CDR3 spans 15 amino acids. The trim removed 4 bases at V and 0 bases at J, leaving 4 bases unmatched. Germline V gives CDR1 LNHNV, CDR2 YYDKDF (reference sequence). CDR3 sequence (DNA): TGTGCCACCAGCAAAAGGGACAGGGACTCCTACGAGCAGTACGTC. Amino acid sequence: CATSKRDRDSYEQYV.

This clonotype occurred a few times. This chain links TRBV6-1 with TRBJ2-2; no reliable D call. V dropped 4 bases and J dropped 0 bases, with 9 bases sitting between them. CDR3 length: 15 residues. Germline V gives CDR1 MNHNS, CDR2 SASEGT. The chain's CDR3 is CASSGELTNTGELFF. CDR3 sequence (DNA): TGTGCCAGCAGTGGGGAACTAACGAACACCGGGGAGCTGTTTTTT.

Ten or more counts support this clonotype. The chain couples TRBV5-4 to TRBJ1-1; D is possibly TRBD1 (5 bases). CDR1 is SGHNT, CDR2 YYREEE, per germline (reference sequence). This CDR3 region has 17 residues. The V end was cut by 4 bases, the J end by 1 base, with 20 bases between. Written as DNA, the CDR3 is TGTGCCAGCAGCCCGGTCCTACGTGGGACGGGGAACACTGAAGCTTTCTTT. Its translation: CASSPVLRGTGNTEAFF.

This clonotype was counted only a few times. The V call is TRBV12-3 or TRBV12-4, the J call TRBJ1-2; D is undetermined. The CDR3 extends over 14 amino acids. Trimming removed 3 bases at V and 2 bases at J, with 10 bases between. The DNA for the CDR3 is TGTGCCAGCAGTTTTATTAGACGGAACTATGGCTACACCTTC. It encodes CASSFIRRNYGYTF.